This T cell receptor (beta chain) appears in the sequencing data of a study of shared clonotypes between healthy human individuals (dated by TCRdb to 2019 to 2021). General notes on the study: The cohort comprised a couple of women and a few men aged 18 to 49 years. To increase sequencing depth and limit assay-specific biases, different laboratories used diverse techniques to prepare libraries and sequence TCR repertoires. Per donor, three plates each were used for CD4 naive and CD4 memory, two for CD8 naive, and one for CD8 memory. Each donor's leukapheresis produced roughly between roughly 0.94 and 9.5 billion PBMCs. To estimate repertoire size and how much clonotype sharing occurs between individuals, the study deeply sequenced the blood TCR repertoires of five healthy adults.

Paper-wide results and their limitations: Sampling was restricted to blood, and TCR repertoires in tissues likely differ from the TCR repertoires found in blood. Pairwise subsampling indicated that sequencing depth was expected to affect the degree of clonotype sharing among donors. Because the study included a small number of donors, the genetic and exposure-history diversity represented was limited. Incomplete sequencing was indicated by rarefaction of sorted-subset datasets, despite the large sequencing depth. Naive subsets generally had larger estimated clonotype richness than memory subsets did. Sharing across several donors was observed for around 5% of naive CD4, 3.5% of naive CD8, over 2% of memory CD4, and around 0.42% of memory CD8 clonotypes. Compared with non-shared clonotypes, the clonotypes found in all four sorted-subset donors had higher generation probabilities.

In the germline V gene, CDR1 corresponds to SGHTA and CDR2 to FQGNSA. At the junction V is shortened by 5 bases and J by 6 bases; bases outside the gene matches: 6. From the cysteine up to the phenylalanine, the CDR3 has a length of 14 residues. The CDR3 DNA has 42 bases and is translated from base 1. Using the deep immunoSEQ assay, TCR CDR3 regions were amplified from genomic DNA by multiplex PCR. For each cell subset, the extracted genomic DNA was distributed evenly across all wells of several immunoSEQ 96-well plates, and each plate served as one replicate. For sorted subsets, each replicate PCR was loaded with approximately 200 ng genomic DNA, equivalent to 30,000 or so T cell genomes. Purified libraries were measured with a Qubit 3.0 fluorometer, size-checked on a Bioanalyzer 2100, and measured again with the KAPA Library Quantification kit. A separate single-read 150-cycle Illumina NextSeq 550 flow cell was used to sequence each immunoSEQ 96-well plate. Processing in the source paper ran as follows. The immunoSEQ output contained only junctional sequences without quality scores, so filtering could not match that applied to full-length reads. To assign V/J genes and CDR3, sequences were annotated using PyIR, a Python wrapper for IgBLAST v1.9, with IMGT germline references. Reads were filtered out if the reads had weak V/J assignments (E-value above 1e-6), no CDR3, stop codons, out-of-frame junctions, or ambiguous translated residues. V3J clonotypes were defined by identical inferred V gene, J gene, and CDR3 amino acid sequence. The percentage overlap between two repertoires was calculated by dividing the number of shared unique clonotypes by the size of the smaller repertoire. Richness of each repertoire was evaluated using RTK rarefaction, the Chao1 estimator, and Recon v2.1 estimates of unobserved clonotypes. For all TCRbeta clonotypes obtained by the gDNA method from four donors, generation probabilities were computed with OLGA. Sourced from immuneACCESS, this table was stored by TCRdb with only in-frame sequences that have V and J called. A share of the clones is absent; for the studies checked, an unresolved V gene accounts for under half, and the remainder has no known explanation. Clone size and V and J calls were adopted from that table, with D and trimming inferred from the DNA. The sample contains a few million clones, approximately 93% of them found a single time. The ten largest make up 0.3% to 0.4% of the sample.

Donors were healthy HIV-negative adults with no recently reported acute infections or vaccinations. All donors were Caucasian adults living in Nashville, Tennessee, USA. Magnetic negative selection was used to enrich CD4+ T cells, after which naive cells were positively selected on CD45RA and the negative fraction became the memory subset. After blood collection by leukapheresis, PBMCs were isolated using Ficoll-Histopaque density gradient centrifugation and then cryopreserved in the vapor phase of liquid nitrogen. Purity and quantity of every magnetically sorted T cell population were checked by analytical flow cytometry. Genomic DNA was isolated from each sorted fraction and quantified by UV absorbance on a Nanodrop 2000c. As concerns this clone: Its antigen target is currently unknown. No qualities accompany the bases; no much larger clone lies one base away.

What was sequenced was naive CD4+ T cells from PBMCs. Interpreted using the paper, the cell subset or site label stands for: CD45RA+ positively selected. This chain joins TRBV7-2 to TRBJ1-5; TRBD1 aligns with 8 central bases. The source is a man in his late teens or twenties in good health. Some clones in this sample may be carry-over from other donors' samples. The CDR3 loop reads CASSTGTGGQPQHF. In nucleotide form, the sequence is TGTGCCAGCAGCACCGGGACAGGAGGTCAGCCCCAGCATTTT.